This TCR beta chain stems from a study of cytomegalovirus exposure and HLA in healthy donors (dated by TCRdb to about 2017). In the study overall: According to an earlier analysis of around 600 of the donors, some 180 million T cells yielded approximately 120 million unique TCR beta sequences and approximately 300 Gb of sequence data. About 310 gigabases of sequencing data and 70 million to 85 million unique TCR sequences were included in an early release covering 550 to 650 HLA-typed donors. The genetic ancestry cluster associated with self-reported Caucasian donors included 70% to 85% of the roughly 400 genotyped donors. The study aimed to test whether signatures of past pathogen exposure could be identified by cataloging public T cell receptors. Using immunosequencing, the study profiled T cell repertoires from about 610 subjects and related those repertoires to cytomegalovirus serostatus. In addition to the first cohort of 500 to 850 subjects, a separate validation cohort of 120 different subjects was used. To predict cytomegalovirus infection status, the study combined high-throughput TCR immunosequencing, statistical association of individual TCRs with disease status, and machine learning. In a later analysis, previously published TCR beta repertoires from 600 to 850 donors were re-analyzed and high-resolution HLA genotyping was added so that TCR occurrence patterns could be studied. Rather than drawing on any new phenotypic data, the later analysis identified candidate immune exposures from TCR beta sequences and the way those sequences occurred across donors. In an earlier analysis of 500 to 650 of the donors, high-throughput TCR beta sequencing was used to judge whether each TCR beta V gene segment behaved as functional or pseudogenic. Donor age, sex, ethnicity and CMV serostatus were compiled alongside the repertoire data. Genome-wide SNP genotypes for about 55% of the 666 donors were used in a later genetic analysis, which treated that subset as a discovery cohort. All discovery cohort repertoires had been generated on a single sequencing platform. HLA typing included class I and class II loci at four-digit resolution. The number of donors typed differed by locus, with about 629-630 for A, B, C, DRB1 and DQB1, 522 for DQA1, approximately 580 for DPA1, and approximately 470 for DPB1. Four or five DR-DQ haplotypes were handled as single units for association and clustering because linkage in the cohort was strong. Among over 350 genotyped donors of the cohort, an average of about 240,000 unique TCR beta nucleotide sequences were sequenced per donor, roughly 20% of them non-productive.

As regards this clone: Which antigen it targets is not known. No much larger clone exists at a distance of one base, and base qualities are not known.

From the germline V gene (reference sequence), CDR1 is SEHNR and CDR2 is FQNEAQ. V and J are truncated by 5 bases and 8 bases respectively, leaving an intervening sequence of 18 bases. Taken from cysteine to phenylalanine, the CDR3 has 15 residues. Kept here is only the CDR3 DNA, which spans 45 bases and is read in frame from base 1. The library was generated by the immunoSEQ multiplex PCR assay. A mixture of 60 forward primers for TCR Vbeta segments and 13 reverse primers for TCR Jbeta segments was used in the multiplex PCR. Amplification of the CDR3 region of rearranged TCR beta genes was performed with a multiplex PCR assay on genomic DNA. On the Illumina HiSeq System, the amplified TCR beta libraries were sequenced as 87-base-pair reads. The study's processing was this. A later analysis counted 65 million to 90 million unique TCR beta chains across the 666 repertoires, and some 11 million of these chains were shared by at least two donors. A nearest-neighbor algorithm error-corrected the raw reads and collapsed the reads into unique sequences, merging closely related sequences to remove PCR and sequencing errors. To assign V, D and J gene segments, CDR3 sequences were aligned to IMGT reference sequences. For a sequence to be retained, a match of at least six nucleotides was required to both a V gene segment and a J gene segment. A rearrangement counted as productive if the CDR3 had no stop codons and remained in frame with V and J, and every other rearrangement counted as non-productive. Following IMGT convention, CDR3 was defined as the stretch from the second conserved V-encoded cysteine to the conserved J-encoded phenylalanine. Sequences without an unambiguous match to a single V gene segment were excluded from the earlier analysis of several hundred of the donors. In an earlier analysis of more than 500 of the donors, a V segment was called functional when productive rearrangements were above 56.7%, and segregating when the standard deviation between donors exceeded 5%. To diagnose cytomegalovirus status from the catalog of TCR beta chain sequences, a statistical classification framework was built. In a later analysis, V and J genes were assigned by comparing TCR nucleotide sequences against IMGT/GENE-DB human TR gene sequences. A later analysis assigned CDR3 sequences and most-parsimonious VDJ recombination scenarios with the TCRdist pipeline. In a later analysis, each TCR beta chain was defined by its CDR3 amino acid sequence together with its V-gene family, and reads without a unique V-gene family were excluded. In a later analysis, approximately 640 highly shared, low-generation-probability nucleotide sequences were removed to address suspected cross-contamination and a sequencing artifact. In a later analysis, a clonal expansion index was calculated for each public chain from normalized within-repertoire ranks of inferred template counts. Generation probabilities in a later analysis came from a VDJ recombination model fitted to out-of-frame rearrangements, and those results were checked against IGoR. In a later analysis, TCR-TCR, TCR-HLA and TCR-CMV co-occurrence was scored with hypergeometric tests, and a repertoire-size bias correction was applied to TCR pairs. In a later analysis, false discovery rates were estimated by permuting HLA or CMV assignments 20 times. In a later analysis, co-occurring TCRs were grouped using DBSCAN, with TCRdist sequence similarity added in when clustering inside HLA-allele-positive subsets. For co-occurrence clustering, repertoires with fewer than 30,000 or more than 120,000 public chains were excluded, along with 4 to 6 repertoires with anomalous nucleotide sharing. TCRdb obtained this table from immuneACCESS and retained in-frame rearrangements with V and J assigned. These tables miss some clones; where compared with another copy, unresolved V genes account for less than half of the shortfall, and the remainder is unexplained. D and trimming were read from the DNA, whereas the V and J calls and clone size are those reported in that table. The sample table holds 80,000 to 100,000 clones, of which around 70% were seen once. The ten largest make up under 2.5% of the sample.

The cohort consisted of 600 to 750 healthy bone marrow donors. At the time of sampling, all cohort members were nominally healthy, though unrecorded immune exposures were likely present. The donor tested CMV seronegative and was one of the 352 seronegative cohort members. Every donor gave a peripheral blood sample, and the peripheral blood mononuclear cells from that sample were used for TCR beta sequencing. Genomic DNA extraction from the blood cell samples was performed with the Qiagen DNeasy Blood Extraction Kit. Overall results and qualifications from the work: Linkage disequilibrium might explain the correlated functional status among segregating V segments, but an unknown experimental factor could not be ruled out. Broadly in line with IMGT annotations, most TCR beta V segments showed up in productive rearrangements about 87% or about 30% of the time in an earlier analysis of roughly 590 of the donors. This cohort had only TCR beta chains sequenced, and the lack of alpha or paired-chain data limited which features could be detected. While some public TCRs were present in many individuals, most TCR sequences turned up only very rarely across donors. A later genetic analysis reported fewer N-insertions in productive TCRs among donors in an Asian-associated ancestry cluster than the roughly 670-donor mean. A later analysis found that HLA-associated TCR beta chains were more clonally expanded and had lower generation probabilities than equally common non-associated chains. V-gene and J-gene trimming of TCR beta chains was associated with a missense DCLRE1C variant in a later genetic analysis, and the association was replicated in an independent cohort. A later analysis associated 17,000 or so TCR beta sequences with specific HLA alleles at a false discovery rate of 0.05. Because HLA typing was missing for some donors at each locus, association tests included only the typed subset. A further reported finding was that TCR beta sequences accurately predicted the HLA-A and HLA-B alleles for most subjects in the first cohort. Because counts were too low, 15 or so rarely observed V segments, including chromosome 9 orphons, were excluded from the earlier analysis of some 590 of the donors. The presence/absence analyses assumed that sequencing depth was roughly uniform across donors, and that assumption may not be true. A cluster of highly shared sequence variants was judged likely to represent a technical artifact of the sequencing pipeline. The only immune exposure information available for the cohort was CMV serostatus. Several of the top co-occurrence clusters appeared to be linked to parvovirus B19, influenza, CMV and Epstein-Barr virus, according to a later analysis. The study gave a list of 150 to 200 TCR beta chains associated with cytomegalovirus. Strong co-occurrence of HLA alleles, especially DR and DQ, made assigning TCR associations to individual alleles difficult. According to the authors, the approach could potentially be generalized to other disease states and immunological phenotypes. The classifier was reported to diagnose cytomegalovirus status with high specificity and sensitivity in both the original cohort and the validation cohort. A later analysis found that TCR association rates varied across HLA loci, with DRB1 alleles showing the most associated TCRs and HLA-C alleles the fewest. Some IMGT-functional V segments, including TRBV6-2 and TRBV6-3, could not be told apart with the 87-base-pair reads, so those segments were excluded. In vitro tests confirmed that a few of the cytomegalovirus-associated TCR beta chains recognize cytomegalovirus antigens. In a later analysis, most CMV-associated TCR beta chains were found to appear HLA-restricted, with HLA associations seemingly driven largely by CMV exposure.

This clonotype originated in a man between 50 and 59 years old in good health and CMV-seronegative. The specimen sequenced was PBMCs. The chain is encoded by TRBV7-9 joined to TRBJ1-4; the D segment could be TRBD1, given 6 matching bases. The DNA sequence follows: TGTGCCAGCAGCCTACAGGGTTCGAGAGACGAAAAACTGTTTTTT. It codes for CASSLQGSRDEKLFF.